Listed here is a single TCR beta chain. Its antigen is still unknown. No per-base quality is available; no much larger clone lies one base away. Inclusive of the bounding cysteine and phenylalanine, the CDR3 is 13 residues long. Solely the CDR3 DNA is kept, with 39 bases framed from the first base. Germline trimming: 6 bases from V, 2 bases from J; junction bases outside gene matches: 4. CDR1 and CDR2 are drawn from the germline V gene: MNHNS, SASEGT. For sequencing of the TCRbeta CDR3 region, genomic DNA was extracted from the sorted cells. The immunoSEQ Assay was used for sequencing of TCRbeta CDR3 regions. TCRdb provides this immuneACCESS table in a form limited to in-frame rearrangements. Some clones are lacking; in checked studies, under half of them reflect an unresolved V gene, and why the rest are absent is not known. The sample has roughly 79,000 clones on record, around 92% of them singletons. 0.5% to 0.65% of the sample lies in the top ten.

The data were obtained in a study of OX40 agonist ivuxolimab in advanced cancers. Turning to the overall study: Ivuxolimab, which targeted the costimulatory receptor OX40 (CD134), was an agonistic, fully human IgG2 monoclonal antibody. Intravenous ivuxolimab was administered to patients every 2 weeks at six dose levels: 0.01, 0.1, 0.3, 1.5, 3 and 10 mg/kg. Of the roughly 52 dose-escalation patients, hepatocellular carcinoma was present in approximately 20, melanoma in approximately 15, renal cell carcinoma in 9 and head and neck cancer in 9. In the dose-escalation cohort, 70% to 85% of patients were male, and the mean age was approximately 60 years, with a range of roughly 20 to 85. Prior anti-PD-1, anti-PD-L1 or anti-CTLA-4 therapy was permitted, and checkpoint inhibitors had been received by less than 45% of dose-escalation patients. Partial responses occurred in three dose-escalation patients, of whom one had hepatocellular carcinoma and two had cutaneous melanoma. The purpose of peripheral TCRbeta sequencing was to test whether ivuxolimab changed TCR sequence diversity and led to clonal T-cell expansion. The paper describes the monotherapy dose-escalation part (N of about 55 patients) of the phase I trial of ivuxolimab. The investigation overall reported the following: Low levels of normalized T-cell clonal expansion were also seen in some patients who did not respond. In the 0.1-3.0 mg/kg groups, partial responders were among the patients with the lowest normalized peripheral clonal expansion, particularly in CD8+ T cells. Which antigens the clonally expanded peripheral T cells were specific for was not determined. At doses from 0.1 to 3.0 mg/kg, clonal expansion was seen in both CD4+ and CD8+ blood T cells between baseline and week 6. After ivuxolimab, more expanded clones were found on average in CD8+ T cells than in CD4+ T cells.

The trial excluded patients who had a history of autoimmune disease or who were on systemic immunosuppression. Peripheral blood for TCR sequencing was drawn from every dose cohort at baseline, at cycle 4 day 1 and at cycle 7 day 1. Samples came from an open-label, multicenter, first-in-human phase I dose-escalation trial of ivuxolimab. The trial enrolled adults with locally advanced or metastatic head and neck squamous cell, hepatocellular, melanoma or renal cell carcinoma. CD4+ and CD8+ T cells were sorted separately from peripheral blood before TCR sequencing. The sample was CD4+ or CD8+ T cells sorted from blood, taken in a trial of the OX40 agonist ivuxolimab. The V and J genes are TRBV6-1 and TRBJ2-7, with TRBD1 identical over 7 junction bases. The source of this sequence is an adult with an advanced solid tumor such as melanoma, head and neck, liver or kidney cancer. In nucleotides, the sequence is TGTGCCAGCAGAGAAACAGGGGCCTACGAGCAGTACTTC. This codes for CASRETGAYEQYF.